The entry that follows covers one TCR beta chain sequence. Its specificity is unknown. This table comes from immunoSEQ multiplex PCR, and its TCRdb copy is limited to in-frame clones, with some not included. The sample records around 40,000 clones, 75% to 90% being singletons. The sample originates from a study of a mutant IDH1 vaccine in newly diagnosed glioma. As to time point: week 35, safety follow-up. Alongside topical imiquimod, each dose of vaccine comprised 300 ug of mutant IDH1 20-mer peptide. The donors had new WHO grade 3 or 4 astrocytomas; these were IDH1-mutant and ATRX-lost. This sequence was found in a man aged 35 to 55 with glioma. The specimen was PBMCs, collected from a glioma patient whose treatment included an IDH1 peptide vaccine.

CDR3 sequence: CASSFRGQSANVLTF. For the CDR3, the DNA is TGTGCCAGCAGCTTCCGGGGGCAATCCGCCAACGTCCTGACTTTC. The rearrangement joins TRBV7-9 to TRBJ2-6; D is perhaps TRBD1 or TRBD2 (6 bases each). Per the germline V gene, CDR1 is SEHNR and CDR2 is FQNEAQ (reference sequence). With 3 bases removed from V and 7 bases from J, the gap between germline ends came to 13 bases. This CDR3 has 15 amino acids.